These 23 T cell receptor beta chains were sequenced from one sample in a study of T cell responses to AZD1222 COVID-19 vaccine. Here immunoSEQ multiplex PCR was the method, and the copy in TCRdb shows in-frame clones only, minus some. The repertoire holds some 180,000 clones, with 85% to 95% as singletons. This specimen was peripheral blood, taken 28 days after the second dose of the MenACWY control vaccine. These receptors were obtained from an adult who received the MenACWY meningococcal vaccine as a control.

The rearrangement uses TRBV2 and TRBJ2-3; 11 nucleotides match TRBD2. This CDR3 contains 14 residues. Per germline, CDR1 SNHLY and CDR2 FYNNEI. V lost 9 bases to trimming and J lost 4 bases; unmatched junction nucleotides: 6. The CDR3 nucleotides are TGTGCCAGTACTAGCGGGGGCTACGCAGATACGCAGTATTTT. Protein: CASTSGGYADTQYF.

The chain carries TRBV28 and TRBJ1-3, with D perhaps TRBD1 (5 bases). Germline V gives CDR1 MDHEN, CDR2 SYDVKM. The CDR3 is 13 amino acids. V was clipped by 0 bases and J by 6 bases, with 6 bases between them. CDR3 region: CASSLWTVNTIYF. CDR3 DNA sequence: TGTGCCAGCAGTTTATGGACAGTAAACACCATATATTTT.

The chain has TRBV6-5 and TRBJ1-1; 10 nucleotides agree with TRBD1. The CDR3 covers 14 residues. Trimming took 2 bases from V and 11 from J; bases not matched to a gene: 8. CDR1 is MNHEY, CDR2 SVGAGI, per germline. This CDR3 reads CASSYDRGRLTAFF. The DNA for the CDR3 is TGTGCCAGCAGTTACGACAGGGGGCGACTTACCGCTTTCTTT.

The rearrangement uses TRBV6-5 and TRBJ1-1; TRBD1 agrees at 9 bases. The ends lost 6 bases at V and 7 bases at J; junction bases unmatched: 9. The V gene's germline CDR1 is MNHEY and CDR2 SVGAGI. CDR3 size: 14 residues. The CDR3 protein is CASRSGQGLSEAFF. CDR3 in DNA: TGTGCCAGCAGGTCGGGACAGGGACTAAGTGAAGCTTTCTTT.

The chain employs TRBV2 and TRBJ1-4; TRBD1 matches at 9 bases. Germline-derived CDR1 and CDR2 are SNHLY and FYNNEI. The CDR3 is 15 amino acids. V was pared by 6 bases and J by 6 bases, with 8 bases of the junction left unmatched. CDR3 DNA: TGTGCCAGCAGGGAAAACAGGGGGCGACATGAAAAACTGTTTTTT. Protein sequence: CASRENRGRHEKLFF.

The rearrangement links TRBV20-1 to TRBJ1-2, with a weak D call TRBD1 (5 bases). Germline values: CDR1 DFQATT, CDR2 SNEGSKA (reference sequence). Deletions cut 3 bases from V and 6 bases from J, with 14 bases between. The CDR3 runs 13 residues. For the CDR3, the DNA is TGCAGTGCTAGTGTCGGACGGGACCATGGCTACACCTTC. Its protein is CSASVGRDHGYTF.

This sequence joins TRBV6-2 or TRBV6-3 and TRBJ2-2, with D possibly TRBD1 on 5 matching bases. The length of the CDR3 is 16 residues. Trimming cost V 4 bases and J 4 bases, with 16 bases left between them. Germline-derived CDR1 and CDR2 are MNHEY and SVGEGT. In DNA, the CDR3 is TGTGCCAGCAGTTCCCTCGGCGGCAGGGTCACCGGGGAGCTGTTTTTT. Its translation is CASSSLGGRVTGELFF.

The chain links TRBV19 to TRBJ2-3, with a possible D match to TRBD1 (6 bases). CDR3 size: 15 residues. Germline lookup yields CDR1 LNHDA and CDR2 SQIVND (reference sequence). Trimming took off 3 bases at V and 5 bases at J, with 15 bases between the two ends. CDR3 sequence reads: CASSIMDGTRDTQYF. The CDR3 DNA reads as TGTGCCAGTAGTATTATGGACGGGACAAGAGATACGCAGTATTTT.

V usage is TRBV29-1 and J usage is TRBJ2-7; no firm D call. Germline V CDR1 and CDR2: SQVTM, ANQGSEA. The V gene lost 4 bases and the J gene lost 0 bases, with 4 bases spanning the gap. The CDR3 contains 11 residues. The CDR3 DNA sequence: TGCAGCGTTGGTGGCTCCTACGAGCAGTACTTC. Its translation: CSVGGSYEQYF.

This rearrangement joins TRBV9 to TRBJ2-2, with a tentative D call TRBD1 (5 bases). Germline assignment: CDR1 SGDLS and CDR2 YYNGEE. This CDR3 contains 14 residues. Trimming left V 3 bases short and J 2 bases short, with 8 bases between. The CDR3 spells CASSEDSNTGELFF. The CDR3 DNA is TGTGCCAGCAGCGAAGACAGCAACACCGGGGAGCTGTTTTTT. Using reference TRBV9 and TRBJ2-2 for the parts outside the CDR3, the full variable domain is DSGVTQTPKHLITATGQRVTLRCSPRSGDLSVYWYQQSLDQGLQFLIQYYNGEERAKGNILERFSAQQFPDLHSELNLSSLELGDSALYFCASSEDSNTGELFFGEGSRLTVL.

The V call is TRBV2, the J call TRBJ1-2; possibly TRBD1 for D (5 bases). V was pared by 6 bases and J by 8 bases, with 10 bases between. Germline-derived CDR1 and CDR2 are SNHLY and FYNNEI. The CDR3 contains 11 residues. The CDR3 DNA reads TGTGCCAGCAGCGACTCAGGGGGCTACACCTTC. Translated, it gives CASSDSGGYTF.

The CDR3 sequence: CAWRAAGAQETQYF. CDR3 bases: TGTGCCTGGAGGGCAGCGGGGGCCCAAGAGACCCAGTACTTC. The chain is built from TRBV30 and TRBJ2-5, with TRBD2 matching 8 bases. V lost 3 bases to trimming and J lost 1 base; unmatched junction nucleotides: 4. This CDR3 is built from 14 residues. The germline gives CDR1 GTSNPN, CDR2 SVGIG (reference sequence).

The chain joins TRBV3-1 (or the pseudogene TRBV3-2) to TRBJ1-1, with D tentatively TRBD1 (5 bases). Germline CDR1 LGHDT, CDR2 YNNKEL (reference sequence). The length of the CDR3 is 14 residues. Trimming took 0 bases from V and 10 from J, leaving 15 bases between them. The CDR3 loop reads CASSQDGAAGLAFF. CDR3 in DNA: TGTGCCAGCAGCCAAGATGGGGCAGCGGGGTTAGCTTTCTTT.

For the CDR3, the DNA is TGTGCCAGCAGTTTCGGGGGGAACACTGAAGCTTTCTTT. This gives the protein CASSFGGNTEAFF. The chain is built from TRBV28 and TRBJ1-1; perhaps TRBD1 as D (5 bases). The CDR3 length is 13 residues. Germline CDR1 is MDHEN and CDR2 is SYDVKM. The germline V and J ends were trimmed by 3 bases and 1 base, with 6 bases remaining between them.

V and J are TRBV15 and TRBJ1-1, with 7 nucleotides matching TRBD1. Trimming removed 3 bases from V and 9 bases from J; junction bases left unmatched: 10. The germline gives CDR1 LNHNV, CDR2 YYDKDF (reference sequence). The CDR3 consists of 14 residues. The CDR3, as DNA: TGTGCCACCAGCAGGGTTCGGGACAGTCCTCAAGCTTTCTTT. It yields the protein CATSRVRDSPQAFF.

The rearrangement uses TRBV18 and TRBJ1-6; perhaps TRBD1 as D (5 bases). The germline V and J ends were trimmed by 2 bases and 7 bases, with 15 bases remaining between them. The CDR3 loop spans 16 amino acids. Germline CDR1 reads KGHSH; CDR2 reads LQKENI. The CDR3: CASSPFQAGRNSPLHF. CDR3 bases: TGTGCCAGCTCACCATTCCAGGCAGGGAGGAATTCACCCCTCCACTTT.

The V call is TRBV3-1 (or the pseudogene TRBV3-2), the J call TRBJ1-2; possible D gene TRBD1, 5 bases. Germline V CDR1 and CDR2: LGHDT, YNNKEL (reference sequence). V was trimmed by 0 bases and J by 3 bases, leaving 11 bases between them. The CDR3 covers 15 residues. CDR3 sequence: CASSQDPRAYYGYTF. The CDR3 DNA follows: TGTGCCAGCAGCCAAGACCCCAGGGCCTACTATGGCTACACCTTC.

The chain carries TRBV11-2 and TRBJ2-3; D might be TRBD2 (5 bases). Trimming cost V 0 bases and J 10 bases, with 14 bases left between them. The CDR3 contains 14 residues. The V gene's germline CDR1 is SGHAT and CDR2 FQNNGV. Written as DNA, the CDR3 is TGTGCCAGCAGCTTAGATTCTTCGGGATGGTCGCAGTATTTT. Residues: CASSLDSSGWSQYF.

This chain links TRBV6-4 with TRBJ1-1; weak D call: TRBD1 (5 bases). The V gene's germline CDR1 is MRHNA and CDR2 SNTAGT. The ends were cut back, 10 bases at V and 4 bases at J, with 16 bases in the middle. The CDR3 contains 13 residues. The CDR3 region is CATPGCGGTEAFF. CDR3 DNA sequence: TGTGCCACCCCCGGTTGTGGGGGCACTGAAGCTTTCTTT.

This clone was counted only a few times. The V call is TRBV6-5, the J call TRBJ1-4; no clear D. The germline CDR1 and CDR2 sequences are MNHEY and SVGAGI. The CDR3 is 15 amino acids. The V gene lost 6 bases and the J gene lost 8 bases, with 19 bases spanning the gap. The CDR3 sequence is CASSALLLQQEKLFF. CDR3 nucleotides: TGTGCCAGCAGCGCCCTACTCCTCCAGCAAGAAAAACTGTTTTTT.

This rearrangement joins TRBV19 to TRBJ1-1, with D unclear. Trimming pared 5 bases from V and 1 base from J, leaving 17 bases between. Germline values: CDR1 LNHDA, CDR2 SQIVND (reference sequence). This CDR3 has 16 amino acids. This CDR3 reads CASSLIGGLTNTEAFF. The CDR3 nucleotides read TGTGCCAGTAGTCTAATAGGAGGGCTAACGAACACTGAAGCTTTCTTT.

The genes are TRBV6-6 and TRBJ2-7, with D tentatively TRBD1 (6 bases). The germline V and J ends were trimmed by 6 bases and 6 bases, with 18 bases remaining between them. This CDR3 comprises 14 residues. Germline V gives CDR1 MNHNY, CDR2 SVGAGI (reference sequence). CDR3 in amino acids: CASRSLQQGSEQYF. CDR3 bases: TGTGCCAGCAGATCACTGCAACAGGGCTCCGAGCAGTACTTC.

The chain carries TRBV4-2 and TRBJ2-3; D may be TRBD2 (5 bases). V was trimmed by 4 bases and J by 0 bases, leaving 14 bases between them. The CDR3 has 16 amino acids. Germline assignment: CDR1 LGHNA and CDR2 YNFKEQ. The CDR3 reads CASSPWGAASTDTQYF. CDR3 coding DNA: TGTGCCAGCAGCCCTTGGGGAGCGGCTAGCACAGATACGCAGTATTTT.